These 24 T cell receptor beta chains originate from one sample sequenced in a study of cytomegalovirus exposure and HLA in healthy donors. In the PCR, 60 Vbeta and 13 Jbeta primers were used. Profiled with immunoSEQ multiplex PCR; TCRdb holds only in-frame clones, not every one. The sample yields roughly 170,000 clones, about 80% seen once. The sequenced material came from PBMCs. These TCRs come from a man aged 25-45 years in good health and CMV-seronegative.

CDR3 sequence reads: CASSLAGLGEKLFF. DNA of the CDR3: TGTGCCAGCAGCTTAGCGGGCCTGGGTGAAAAACTGTTTTTT. This chain links TRBV7-9 with TRBJ1-4; D is unclear. Per germline, CDR1 SEHNR and CDR2 FQNEAQ (reference sequence). The CDR3 sequence is 14 residues long. Trimming removed 0 bases at V and 7 bases at J, with 9 bases between.

This clone was recorded only once. The chain carries TRBV14 and TRBJ1-1; 10 nucleotides align to TRBD1. This CDR3 is built from 13 residues. CDR1 is SGHDN, CDR2 FVKESK, per germline. With 6 bases clipped from V and 6 bases from J, the junction kept 4 bases outside the gene matches. The CDR3 nucleotides read TGTGCCAGCAGGAGGACAGGGGGGGCTGAAGCTTTCTTT. It is translated as CASRRTGGAEAFF.

The chain uses TRBV7-3 and TRBJ2-7; D may be TRBD1 (6 bases). Between the trimmed V and J ends, which lost 1 base and 5 bases, there was a span of 18 bases. The CDR3 loop spans 16 amino acids. The V gene's germline CDR1 is SGHTA and CDR2 FQGTGA. CDR3 in DNA: TGTGCCAGCAGCTTAAACGGCCCGGTGGGGGCGGACGAGCAGTACTTC. Its protein product is CASSLNGPVGADEQYF.

The J gene is TRBJ2-5, the V gene TRBV7-3; 7 nucleotides align to TRBD2. V was pared by 1 base and J by 5 bases, with 7 bases of the junction left unmatched. The CDR3 has 15 amino acids. In germline, CDR1 is SGHTA, CDR2 FQGTGA. Written as DNA, the CDR3 is TGTGCCAGCAGCTTAATGGTGGGAGGGCTGGAGACCCAGTACTTC. Protein: CASSLMVGGLETQYF.

The CDR3 region is CASSPLGSSYEQYF. The CDR3 DNA reads as TGTGCCAGCTCACCACTCGGGAGCTCCTACGAGCAGTACTTC. The gene calls are TRBV18 and TRBJ2-7, with D possibly matching TRBD2 (6 bases). Per germline, CDR1 KGHSH and CDR2 LQKENI. V gave up 1 base and J gave up 0 bases, with 7 bases separating them. The CDR3 has 14 amino acids.

This clone was recorded a few times. The genes are TRBV30 and TRBJ2-2; 7 nucleotides agree with TRBD2. V lost 8 bases and J lost 4; bases outside the gene matches: 13. The germline V gene encodes CDR1 GTSNPN and CDR2 SVGIG (reference sequence). This CDR3 has 15 residues. CDR3 amino acids: CAQPLSGGGTGELFF. CDR3 nucleotide sequence: TGTGCCCAGCCGCTGTCGGGGGGTGGCACCGGGGAGCTGTTTTTT.

In its sample, this clone was seen once. The chain links TRBV10-1 to TRBJ2-1, with 11 bases fitting TRBD2. The CDR3 runs to 16 residues. Per germline, CDR1 WNHNN and CDR2 SYGVQD (reference sequence). After removal of 0 bases from V and 7 bases from J, the junction contained 5 bases not matched to a gene. CDR3 in DNA: TGCGCCAGCAGTGAGTCTCCACTAGCGGGAGTTAATGAGCAGTTCTTC. This encodes CASSESPLAGVNEQFF.

The chain couples TRBV25-1 to TRBJ1-1; unclear D gene. This CDR3 is built from 13 residues. Germline V lookup: CDR1 MGHDK, CDR2 SYGVNS. The V and J ends lost 3 bases and 1 base respectively, with 6 bases between them. As DNA, the CDR3 is TGTGCCAGCAGTGAGAAGAGGAACACTGAAGCTTTCTTT. Protein sequence: CASSEKRNTEAFF.

V usage is TRBV15 and J usage is TRBJ2-2; 8 bases align to TRBD1. This CDR3 spans 17 amino acids. Germline V gene lookup returns CDR1 LNHNV and CDR2 YYDKDF (reference sequence). Unmatched junction bases numbered 9, after V lost 0 bases and J lost 6 bases. The CDR3 DNA sequence: TGTGCCACCAGCAGAGATGGGGGCAGGGGGCCCCCCGGGGAGCTGTTTTTT. Protein sequence: CATSRDGGRGPPGELFF.

In this sample, this clone turned up a few times. As DNA, the CDR3 is TGTGCCAGCAGCGTAGTTGAGACACCCAACTATGGCTACACCTTC. It yields the protein CASSVVETPNYGYTF. This chain connects TRBV9 to TRBJ1-2; no clear D gene. V was shortened by 0 bases and J by 2 bases, with 11 bases between the two germline ends. The germline gives CDR1 SGDLS, CDR2 YYNGEE. The CDR3 consists of 15 residues.

This chain links TRBV9 with TRBJ1-3; 7 bases map to TRBD1. The CDR3 loop spans 15 amino acids. Germline V gene lookup returns CDR1 SGDLS and CDR2 YYNGEE. Trimming took 2 bases from V and 3 from J; bases not matched to a gene: 5. The CDR3 here is CASSVHTGVGNTIYF. The DNA for the CDR3 is TGTGCCAGCAGCGTCCACACAGGGGTTGGAAACACCATATATTTT.

The V gene is TRBV5-1, the J gene TRBJ1-6, with 8 bases aligning to TRBD1. The trim removed 4 bases at V and 6 bases at J, leaving 9 bases unmatched. The CDR3 extends over 16 amino acids. Germline V gene sequence: CDR1 SGHRS, CDR2 YFSETQ. DNA for the CDR3: TGCGCCAGCAGCCCAGGGGGCACGACTCGTAATTCACCCCTCCACTTT. It codes for CASSPGGTTRNSPLHF. Variable domain in full (rest from reference TRBV5-1 and TRBJ1-6): KAGVTQTPRYLIKTRGQQVTLSCSPISGHRSVSWYQQTPGQGLQFLFEYFSETQRNKGNFPGRFSGRQFSNSRSEMNVSTLELGDSALYLCASSPGGTTRNSPLHFGNGTRLTVT.

The V and J genes are TRBV25-1 and TRBJ2-5, with TRBD1 matching 9 bases. V dropped 2 bases and J dropped 2; count of bases not matched to a gene: 3. The germline V gene encodes CDR1 MGHDK and CDR2 SYGVNS. The CDR3 consists of 15 residues. CDR3 in DNA: TGTGCCAGCAGTGAAGACAGGGGGGGTCAAGAGACCCAGTACTTC. The encoded protein is CASSEDRGGQETQYF.

This clone was detected only a few times. V is TRBV30 and J is TRBJ1-3, with D maybe TRBD1 (5 bases). Germline assignment: CDR1 GTSNPN and CDR2 SVGIG (reference sequence). Trimming took off 0 bases at V and 7 bases at J, with 16 bases between the two ends. The CDR3 is made up of 15 amino acids. In DNA, the CDR3 is TGTGCCTGGAGTGTACCAACCGGGACTAGGAACACCATATATTTT. This encodes CAWSVPTGTRNTIYF.

The J gene is TRBJ2-3, the V gene TRBV30, with TRBD2 matching over 7 bases. Germline CDR1 reads GTSNPN; CDR2 reads SVGIG (reference sequence). V shed 2 bases, J shed 0 bases, and the junction held 2 bases outside the gene matches. The CDR3 covers 14 residues. Here the CDR3 reads CAWSTGGSTDTQYF. CDR3 DNA: TGTGCCTGGAGTACGGGGGGAAGCACAGATACGCAGTATTTT. Full variable domain (outside the CDR3, taken from reference TRBV30 and TRBJ2-3): SQTIHQWPATLVQPVGSPLSLECTVEGTSNPNLYWYRQAAGRGLQLLFYSVGIGQISSEVPQNLSASRPQDRQFILSSKKLLLSDSGFYLCAWSTGGSTDTQYFGPGTRLTVL.

The J gene is TRBJ1-6, the V gene TRBV4-3; 9 bases agree with TRBD1. Trimming cost V 5 bases and J 6 bases; bases outside gene matches: 8. Germline V gives CDR1 LGHNA, CDR2 YSLEER. The CDR3 totals 16 residues. The CDR3 loop is CASSVGQGMPNSPLHF. The CDR3 nucleotides are TGCGCCAGCAGCGTGGGACAGGGAATGCCTAATTCACCCCTCCACTTT.

This clone is a singleton in its sample. This chain links TRBV5-8 with TRBJ2-7; D gene ambiguous. Per the germline V gene, CDR1 is SGHTS and CDR2 is YDEGEE. The CDR3 covers 15 residues. The germline V and J ends were trimmed by 4 bases and 6 bases, with 20 bases remaining between them. CDR3 loop: CASSTLGRKPAEQYF. CDR3 bases: TGTGCCAGCAGCACACTGGGCCGAAAGCCTGCCGAGCAGTACTTC.

J is TRBJ1-5 and V is TRBV28; no clear D gene. Germline CDR1 is MDHEN and CDR2 is SYDVKM. The V and J ends lost 3 bases and 0 bases respectively, with 6 bases between them. CDR3 size: 14 residues. The CDR3 protein is CASSLGGSNQPQHF. CDR3 DNA sequence: TGTGCCAGCAGTTTGGGAGGTAGCAATCAGCCCCAGCATTTT.

A few counts support this clone. Other DNA sequences in this specimen translate into the identical CDR3. V usage is TRBV5-1 and J usage is TRBJ1-1; a possible D gene is TRBD1 (5 bases). Germline values: CDR1 SGHRS, CDR2 YFSETQ. The CDR3 is 14 residues long. V was cut by 1 base and J by 7 bases, with 14 bases left in between. CDR3: CASSLRDPEGEAFF. CDR3 nucleotide sequence: TGCGCCAGCAGCTTGAGGGACCCGGAGGGTGAAGCTTTCTTT.

The rearrangement links TRBV6-6 to TRBJ2-7, with 7 nucleotides matching TRBD2. CDR1 is MNHNY, CDR2 SVGAGI, per germline (reference sequence). The V segment lost 5 bases and the J segment 3 bases; nucleotides outside the gene matches: 10. This CDR3 has 15 amino acids. The CDR3 is CASSTREGGLYEQYF. The CDR3 nucleotides are TGTGCCAGCAGTACCCGTGAGGGAGGGCTCTACGAGCAGTACTTC.

The chain couples TRBV4-1 to TRBJ2-7; TRBD1 aligns across 9 bases. The CDR3 length is 16 residues. V lost 4 bases and J lost 0; bases outside the gene matches: 7. From germline, CDR1 is MGHRA and CDR2 YSYEKL. CDR3 in amino acids: CASSPQTGGRSYEQYF. CDR3 in DNA: TGCGCCAGCAGCCCTCAGACAGGGGGGCGCTCCTACGAGCAGTACTTC.

The chain combines TRBV7-2 with TRBJ2-1, with D possibly TRBD2 on 5 matching bases. CDR3 length: 14 amino acids. Germline V gene sequence: CDR1 SGHTA, CDR2 FQGNSA. Trimming cost V 2 bases and J 1 base, with 6 bases left between them. CDR3 residues: CASSLTGSYNEQFF. In DNA, the CDR3 is TGTGCCAGCAGCTTAACGGGATCCTACAATGAGCAGTTCTTC.

In this sample, this clone turned up once. The chain has TRBV7-9 and TRBJ2-1, with 9 positions matching TRBD2. This CDR3 spans 15 amino acids. J lost 2 bases, V lost 5 bases, and 4 bases had no gene match. The germline V gene encodes CDR1 SEHNR and CDR2 FQNEAQ (reference sequence). The CDR3: CASSAGGPTYNEQFF. The CDR3 DNA sequence: TGTGCCAGCAGCGCGGGGGGGCCCACCTACAATGAGCAGTTCTTC.

This CDR3 reads CASRGTSGHNEQFF. The CDR3 DNA follows: TGCGCCAGCAGAGGGACTAGCGGGCATAATGAGCAGTTCTTC. The chain combines TRBV5-1 with TRBJ2-1; TRBD2 aligns across 12 bases. This CDR3 contains 14 residues. CDR1 and CDR2 from the germline V gene are SGHRS and YFSETQ. V lost 5 bases to trimming and J lost 7 bases; unmatched junction nucleotides: 4. The entire variable domain, with the rest obtained from reference TRBV5-1 and TRBJ2-1, is as follows: KAGVTQTPRYLIKTRGQQVTLSCSPISGHRSVSWYQQTPGQGLQFLFEYFSETQRNKGNFPGRFSGRQFSNSRSEMNVSTLELGDSALYLCASRGTSGHNEQFFGPGTRLTVL.